This TCR beta chain was profiled in a study of T-cell memory formation after mild COVID-19. Comment on this clonotype: The antigen remains undetermined.

TCR alpha and TCR beta cDNA libraries carrying sample barcodes and UMIs came from 5'RACE with constant-segment primers. TCRdb recomputed calls from the 5' RACE reads with MiXCR, one row per CDR3 protein. The sample lists about 500,000 distinct CDR3 sequences, roughly 20% occurring once. The CDR3 is made up of 15 amino acids. V was clipped by 5 bases and J by 4 bases, with 14 bases between them. Germline lookup yields CDR1 MNHNS and CDR2 SASEGT. Regarding the study as a whole: A balance of CD4 and CD8 characterized clones contracting day 15 to 85, whereas later expanders leaned CD4+. Pre-infection memory harbored some responding clones, suggesting cross-reactive memory joined.

The V and J genes are TRBV6-1 and TRBJ1-4, with a possible D match to TRBD1 (5 bases). The sequence was collected from an adult woman who had mild COVID-19 (a few samples of this study predate the infection). Cell type and time point are not known. The sequencing input was PBMCs or a T cell subset sorted from them (not recorded which). The CDR3 sequence: CASSTRPGNNEKLFF. CDR3 coding DNA: TGTGCCAGCAGTACCCGACCAGGGAATAATGAAAAACTGTTTTTT.